One and the same sample provided the 23 T cell receptor beta chains below, sequenced in a study of control samples from healthy donors and cancer patients. TCRdb keeps only in-frame clones here, not all; method: immunoSEQ multiplex PCR. This repertoire shows approximately 190,000 clones, about nine tenths found once; its top ten account for approximately 1.8%. The sample was blood. The receptors derive from a man in his thirties or forties in good health.

CDR3 region: CASSSGGTSGSSTDTQYF. CDR3 in DNA: TGTGCCAGCAGCTCGGGTGGGACTAGCGGATCTAGCACAGATACGCAGTATTTT. This rearrangement joins TRBV5-4 to TRBJ2-3, with 11 nucleotides matching TRBD2. The CDR3 extends over 18 amino acids. CDR1 SGHNT and CDR2 YYREEE come from the germline V gene (reference sequence). J was trimmed by 0 bases and V by 3 bases; bases with no gene match: 9.

This chain joins TRBV11-2 and TRBJ1-2, with 7 bases aligning to TRBD1. Germline assignment: CDR1 SGHAT and CDR2 FQNNGV. CDR3 size: 13 residues. V shed 5 bases and J 3 bases; nucleotides not matched to a gene: 3. CDR3 protein: CASSRDSYYGYTF. CDR3 in DNA: TGTGCCAGCAGCCGGGACAGCTACTATGGCTACACCTTC. Full variable domain (remainder filled in from reference TRBV11-2 and TRBJ1-2): EAGVAQSPRYKIIEKRQSVAFWCNPISGHATLYWYQQILGQGPKLLIQFQNNGVVDDSQLPKDRFSAERLKGVDSTLKIQPAKLEDSAVYLCASSRDSYYGYTFGSGTRLTVV.

This sequence joins TRBV11-2 and TRBJ2-2; TRBD1 might be the D (6 bases). The V and J ends lost 4 bases and 0 bases respectively, with 18 bases between them. The V gene's germline CDR1 is SGHAT and CDR2 FQNNGV. The CDR3 extends over 18 amino acids. CDR3 protein: CASSSYLDRPSNTGELFF. In DNA form, the CDR3 reads TGTGCCAGCAGCTCGTACCTTGACAGGCCGTCGAACACCGGGGAGCTGTTTTTT.

V is TRBV29-1 and J is TRBJ1-3; TRBD1 might be the D (5 bases). This CDR3 is 14 amino acids long. Trimming removed 6 bases from V and 0 bases from J, with 12 bases in between. Germline values: CDR1 SQVTM, CDR2 ANQGSEA. CDR3 loop: CSVWTFSSGNTIYF. As DNA, the CDR3 is TGCAGCGTCTGGACATTTAGCTCTGGAAACACCATATATTTT. Full variable domain (missing parts from reference TRBV29-1 and TRBJ1-3): SAVISQKPSRDICQRGTSLTIQCQVDSQVTMMFWYRQQPGQSLTLIATANQGSEATYESGFVIDKFPISRPNLTFSTLTVSNMSPEDSSIYLCSVWTFSSGNTIYFGEGSWLTVV.

The J gene is TRBJ1-4, the V gene TRBV5-1, with D possibly being TRBD1 (5 bases). V lost 3 bases and J 5 bases, leaving 11 bases between the germline ends. This CDR3 region has 14 residues. Germline CDR1 and CDR2: SGHRS and YFSETQ. The CDR3 loop is CASSSDSPNEKLFF. The CDR3 DNA sequence: TGCGCCAGCAGCTCAGACAGCCCAAATGAAAAACTGTTTTTT.

CDR3 loop: CAWSSDLWSEQYF. For the CDR3, the DNA is TGTGCCTGGAGTTCGGACCTATGGAGCGAGCAGTACTTC. This chain links TRBV30 with TRBJ2-7, with D uncertain. Germline CDR1 and CDR2: GTSNPN and SVGIG (reference sequence). Trimming pared 2 bases from V and 6 bases from J, leaving 14 bases between. This CDR3 is built from 13 residues.

V is TRBV9 and J is TRBJ2-3; TRBD2 aligns across 8 bases. With 1 base clipped from V and 2 bases from J, the junction kept 15 bases outside the gene matches. CDR1 and CDR2 (germline): SGDLS, YYNGEE. The CDR3 is 19 residues long. CDR3 protein: CASSVKGSGATTFTDTQYF. CDR3 DNA: TGTGCCAGCAGCGTAAAGGGTAGCGGGGCAACTACATTCACAGATACGCAGTATTTT.

V is TRBV6-6 and J is TRBJ1-1, with D maybe TRBD1 (6 bases). Per germline, CDR1 MNHNY and CDR2 SVGAGI (reference sequence). With 5 bases removed from V and 2 bases from J, the gap between germline ends came to 12 bases. The CDR3 contains 14 residues. The CDR3 protein is CASSRTDDNTEAFF. For the CDR3, the DNA is TGTGCCAGCAGTAGGACAGACGATAACACTGAAGCTTTCTTT.

The rearrangement uses TRBV2 and TRBJ2-7; no clear D. V was pared by 5 bases and J by 2 bases, with 13 bases between. Germline loops: CDR1 SNHLY, CDR2 FYNNEI. The CDR3 has 14 amino acids. CDR3 bases: TGTGCCAGCAGTCGTCCCAGTGAAACCTACGAGCAGTACTTC. Its translation is CASSRPSETYEQYF.

V gene TRBV19 combines with J gene TRBJ2-1, with 11 bases aligning to TRBD2. V lost 6 bases, J lost 5 bases, and 6 bases stayed unmatched. CDR1 LNHDA and CDR2 SQIVND come from the germline V gene (reference sequence). The CDR3 has 15 residues. The CDR3 coding sequence is TGTGCCAGTAGGACCGGGACTAGCGGTGACAATGAGCAGTTCTTC. Translation gives CASRTGTSGDNEQFF.

The J gene is TRBJ2-1, the V gene TRBV3-1 (or the pseudogene TRBV3-2), with 12 positions matching TRBD2. The CDR3 length is 15 residues. The junction had 5 bases not matched to a gene; V was cut back by 4 bases and J by 7 bases. Germline V gene lookup returns CDR1 LGHDT and CDR2 YNNKEL (reference sequence). CDR3 coding DNA: TGTGCCAGCAGCCCACTAGCGGGGGGCGGGAATGAGCAGTTCTTC. The encoded protein is CASSPLAGGGNEQFF.

The V call is TRBV19, the J call TRBJ2-7; 9 bases align to TRBD1. In germline, CDR1 is LNHDA, CDR2 SQIVND (reference sequence). There are 19 residues in the CDR3. The V and J ends lost 6 bases and 4 bases, in that order; junction bases with no gene match: 22. The CDR3 region is CASRSSLRTGDPFTYEQYF. CDR3 nucleotides: TGTGCCAGTAGGTCGAGCCTGCGGACAGGGGACCCATTTACTTACGAGCAGTACTTC.

The J gene is TRBJ1-1, the V gene TRBV15; D unresolved. The length of the CDR3 is 12 residues. CDR1 and CDR2 from the germline V gene are LNHNV and YYDKDF (reference sequence). V was clipped by 3 bases and J by 8 bases, with 10 bases between them. CDR3 residues: CATSRDRTEAFF. In nucleotides, the CDR3 is TGTGCCACCAGCAGGGATCGTACGGAAGCTTTCTTT.

This clone showed up just once. The chain couples TRBV2 to TRBJ2-6, with D perhaps matching TRBD2 (5 bases). This CDR3 is 16 amino acids long. CDR1 SNHLY and CDR2 FYNNEI come from the germline V gene. With 4 bases removed from V and 0 bases from J, the gap between germline ends came to 10 bases. As DNA, the CDR3 is TGTGCCAGCAGTGTTGGTGGGAGCTCTGGGGCCAACGTCCTGACTTTC. Translating gives CASSVGGSSGANVLTF.

The chain has TRBV5-4 and TRBJ1-4; a weak D match, TRBD1 (5 bases). Between the trimmed V and J ends, which lost 0 bases and 0 bases, there was a span of 9 bases. The length of the CDR3 is 16 residues. Per the germline V gene, CDR1 is SGHNT and CDR2 is YYREEE (reference sequence). The CDR3 DNA reads as TGTGCCAGCAGCTTGGGCGGGGGTGCAACTAATGAAAAACTGTTTTTT. Translated, it gives CASSLGGGATNEKLFF.

J is TRBJ1-1 and V is TRBV6-1; weak D call: TRBD1 (5 bases). The CDR3 covers 17 residues. Trimming took off 2 bases at V and 2 bases at J, with 18 bases between the two ends. Germline CDR1 reads MNHNS; CDR2 reads SASEGT. CDR3 sequence: CASSEFWQGGTNTEAFF. The CDR3 DNA sequence: TGTGCCAGCAGTGAATTCTGGCAGGGCGGGACCAACACTGAAGCTTTCTTT.

With regard to this clone: Relative to the germline gene, one junction end is altered; a read error may explain this. The chain recombines TRBV7-2 with TRBJ2-3, with a tentative D call TRBD1 (5 bases). Germline CDR1 SGHTA, CDR2 FQGNSA. CDR3 length: 15 amino acids. CDR3 in amino acids: CASRLGVGSTDTQYF. The CDR3 DNA follows: TGTGCCAGCAGGTTAGGGGTAGGTAGCACAGATACGCAGTATTTT.

This chain connects TRBV6-4 to TRBJ1-2; D is undetermined. V dropped 2 bases and J dropped 7 bases, with 8 bases sitting between them. There are 12 residues in the CDR3. CDR1 MRHNA and CDR2 SNTAGT come from the germline V gene. The CDR3 is CASSDDRVGYTF. CDR3 coding DNA: TGTGCCAGCAGTGACGATAGGGTTGGCTACACCTTC.

V usage is TRBV7-2 and J usage is TRBJ1-1; no clear D gene. Between the trimmed V and J ends, which lost 1 base and 2 bases, there was a span of 11 bases. CDR3 length: 15 residues. The germline CDR1 and CDR2 sequences are SGHTA and FQGNSA. The CDR3 DNA is TGTGCCAGCAGCTTAGTATCAGAGCTCAACACTGAAGCTTTCTTT. Amino acid sequence: CASSLVSELNTEAFF.

The chain employs TRBV7-6 and TRBJ2-3, with D possibly being TRBD2 (5 bases). The CDR3 extends over 18 amino acids. Trimming took 2 bases from V and 0 from J, leaving 18 bases between them. Germline values: CDR1 SGHVS, CDR2 FNYEAQ. The CDR3 reads CASSLLVHRGSSTDTQYF. CDR3 DNA sequence: TGTGCCAGCAGCTTATTGGTCCATCGGGGATCTAGCACAGATACGCAGTATTTT.

This chain joins TRBV3-1 (or the pseudogene TRBV3-2) and TRBJ1-1, with TRBD1 identical over 7 bases. Germline values: CDR1 LGHDT, CDR2 YNNKEL (reference sequence). This CDR3 spans 13 amino acids. Trimming took 7 bases from V and 6 from J; bases not matched to a gene: 8. The DNA of the CDR3 is TGTGCCAGCACTCCAACAGGGGACTCTGAAGCTTTCTTT. Encoded protein: CASTPTGDSEAFF.

A few counts support this clone. The genes are TRBV7-3 and TRBJ1-6, with a weak D call TRBD1 (6 bases). The germline CDR1 and CDR2 sequences are SGHTA and FQGTGA. Trimming left V 1 base short and J 9 bases short, with 10 bases between. The CDR3 sequence is 14 residues long. The DNA for the CDR3 is TGTGCCAGCAGCTTAATGACAGGAGGTTCACCCCTCCACTTT. Translated: CASSLMTGGSPLHF.

V and J are TRBV20-1 and TRBJ1-3; TRBD1 agrees at 8 bases. This CDR3 is 14 amino acids long. Unmatched junction bases numbered 4, after V lost 3 bases and J lost 3 bases. CDR1 and CDR2 from the germline V gene are DFQATT and SNEGSKA (reference sequence). The CDR3 spells CSASRRGRGNTIYF. CDR3 nucleotides: TGCAGTGCTAGTCGCAGGGGGCGTGGAAACACCATATATTTT.